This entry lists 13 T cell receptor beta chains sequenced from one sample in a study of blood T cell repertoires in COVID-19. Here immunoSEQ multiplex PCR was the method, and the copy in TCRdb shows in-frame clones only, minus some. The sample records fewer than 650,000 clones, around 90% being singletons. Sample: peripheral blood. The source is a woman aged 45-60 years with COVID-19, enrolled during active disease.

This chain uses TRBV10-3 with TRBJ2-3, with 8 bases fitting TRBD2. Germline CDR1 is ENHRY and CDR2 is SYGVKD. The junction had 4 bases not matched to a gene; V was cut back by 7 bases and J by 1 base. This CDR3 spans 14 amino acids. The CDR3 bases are TGTGCCATCACCCAAGCGGGGGGCACAGATACGCAGTATTTT. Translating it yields CAITQAGGTDTQYF.

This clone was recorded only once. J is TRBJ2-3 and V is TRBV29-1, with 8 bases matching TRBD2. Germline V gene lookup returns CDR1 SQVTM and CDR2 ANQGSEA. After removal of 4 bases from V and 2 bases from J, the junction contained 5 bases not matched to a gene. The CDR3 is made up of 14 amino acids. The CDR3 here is CSVVSGGATDTQYF. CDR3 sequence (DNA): TGCAGCGTTGTTTCGGGGGGGGCCACAGATACGCAGTATTTT.

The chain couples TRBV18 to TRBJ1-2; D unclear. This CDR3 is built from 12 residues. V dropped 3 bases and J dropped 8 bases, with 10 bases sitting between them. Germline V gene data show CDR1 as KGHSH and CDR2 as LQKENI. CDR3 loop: CASSPDEVGYTF. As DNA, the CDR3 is TGTGCCAGCTCACCCGACGAGGTCGGCTACACCTTC.

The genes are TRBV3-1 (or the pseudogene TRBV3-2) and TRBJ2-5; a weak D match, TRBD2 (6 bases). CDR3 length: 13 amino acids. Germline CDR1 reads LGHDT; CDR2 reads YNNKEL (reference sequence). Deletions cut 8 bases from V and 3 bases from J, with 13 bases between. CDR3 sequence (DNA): TGTGCCAGCGGTATGGGACTCGAAGAGACCCAGTACTTC. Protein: CASGMGLEETQYF.

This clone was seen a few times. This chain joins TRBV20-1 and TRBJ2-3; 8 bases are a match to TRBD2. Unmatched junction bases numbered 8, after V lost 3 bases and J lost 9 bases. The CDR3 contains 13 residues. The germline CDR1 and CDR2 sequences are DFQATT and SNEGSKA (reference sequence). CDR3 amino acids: CSASRGLGGTQYF. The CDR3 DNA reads TGCAGTGCTAGTCGGGGACTAGGAGGCACGCAGTATTTT.

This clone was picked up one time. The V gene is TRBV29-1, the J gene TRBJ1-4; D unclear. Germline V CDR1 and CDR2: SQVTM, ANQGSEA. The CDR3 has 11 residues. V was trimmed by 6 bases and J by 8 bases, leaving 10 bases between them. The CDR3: CSVLSGEKLFF. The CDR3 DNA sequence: TGCAGCGTCCTTTCGGGGGAAAAACTGTTTTTT.

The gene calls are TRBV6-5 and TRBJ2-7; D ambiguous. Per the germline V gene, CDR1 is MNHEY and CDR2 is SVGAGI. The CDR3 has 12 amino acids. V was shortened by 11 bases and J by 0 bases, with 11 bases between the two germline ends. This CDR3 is CAVLESSYEQYF. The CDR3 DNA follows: TGTGCCGTGCTCGAGAGCTCCTACGAGCAGTACTTC.

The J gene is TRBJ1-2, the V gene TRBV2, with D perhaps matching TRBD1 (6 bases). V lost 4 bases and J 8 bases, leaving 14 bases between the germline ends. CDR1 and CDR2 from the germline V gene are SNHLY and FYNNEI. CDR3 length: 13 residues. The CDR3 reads CASSGGQSRGYTF. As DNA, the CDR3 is TGTGCCAGCAGTGGCGGACAGTCCAGGGGCTACACCTTC.

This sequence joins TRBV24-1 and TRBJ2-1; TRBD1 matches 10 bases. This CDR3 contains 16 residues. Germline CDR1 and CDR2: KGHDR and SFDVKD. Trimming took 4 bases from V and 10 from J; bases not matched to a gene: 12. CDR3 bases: TGTGCCACCAGTGACTCCGGGACAGGGGTGTACAGGGAGCAGTTCTTC. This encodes CATSDSGTGVYREQFF.

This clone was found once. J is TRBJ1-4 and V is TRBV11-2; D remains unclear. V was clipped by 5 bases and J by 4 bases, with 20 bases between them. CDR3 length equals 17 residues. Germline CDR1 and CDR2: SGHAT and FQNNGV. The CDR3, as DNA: TGTGCCAGCAGCCGAACCGATTCATGGTACAGTAATGAAAAACTGTTTTTT. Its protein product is CASSRTDSWYSNEKLFF. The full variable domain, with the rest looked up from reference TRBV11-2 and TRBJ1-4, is EAGVAQSPRYKIIEKRQSVAFWCNPISGHATLYWYQQILGQGPKLLIQFQNNGVVDDSQLPKDRFSAERLKGVDSTLKIQPAKLEDSAVYLCASSRTDSWYSNEKLFFGSGTQLSVL.

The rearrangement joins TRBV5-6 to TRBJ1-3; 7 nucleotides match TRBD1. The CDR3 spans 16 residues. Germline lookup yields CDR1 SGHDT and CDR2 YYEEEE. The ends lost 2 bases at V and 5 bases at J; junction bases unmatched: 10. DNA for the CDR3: TGTGCCAGCAGCTTTGAGGGGGCAGGTACGAGAAACACCATATATTTT. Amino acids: CASSFEGAGTRNTIYF.

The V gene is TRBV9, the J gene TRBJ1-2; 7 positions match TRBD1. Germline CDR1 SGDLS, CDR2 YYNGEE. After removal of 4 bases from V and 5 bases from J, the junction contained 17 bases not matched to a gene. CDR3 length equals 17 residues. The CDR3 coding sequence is TGTGCCAGCAGCCCACAGACAGGGTTCGACCTTCTGTATGGCTACACCTTC. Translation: CASSPQTGFDLLYGYTF.

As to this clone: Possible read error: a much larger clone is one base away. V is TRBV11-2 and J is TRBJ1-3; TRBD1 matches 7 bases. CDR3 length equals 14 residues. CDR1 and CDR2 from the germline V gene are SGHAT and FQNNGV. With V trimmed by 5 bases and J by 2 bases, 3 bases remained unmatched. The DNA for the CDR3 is TGTGCCAGCAGCCCGACAGGGCCTGGAAACACCATATATTTT. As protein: CASSPTGPGNTIYF.